This T cell receptor beta chain was observed in a study of human T cells and chemical hapten exposure. Study information: Patients, chiefly female, had alopecia areata, totalis or universalis.

Time point noted: pre-sensitization, week 0. Indicated treatment: therapeutic diphenylcyclopropenone sensitization with weekly scalp DPC. Findings and limits, study-wide: The study found that PT1 expanded TCR counts correlated positively with patch test score.

Via MiXCR, TCRdb re-called the RACE reads, giving one row per CDR3 protein. The sample contains a few hundred thousand distinct CDR3 sequences, 7% to 10% of which appear only once. On this clonotype: Its matching antigen is unknown.

This CDR3 spans 17 amino acids. Germline CDR1 is MNHEY and CDR2 is SVGAGI. V was clipped by 3 bases and J by 0 bases, with 15 bases between them. The chain links TRBV6-5 to TRBJ1-3; perhaps TRBD1 as D (6 bases). The receptor comes from a woman in her thirties or forties with alopecia areata. Some clones in this sample may be carry-over from other donors' samples. The sequences come from whole blood, collected in connection with sensitization to the hapten diphenylcyclopropenone (DPC). The CDR3 here is CASSYGGQSYSGNTIYF. The CDR3 DNA reads as TGTGCCAGCAGTTATGGGGGCCAGTCTTACTCTGGAAACACCATATATTTT.